The rows below give T cell receptor beta chains drawn from one sample of a study of radiotherapy plus CTLA-4 blockade in lung cancer. Sequenced by immunoSEQ multiplex PCR; TCRdb stores in-frame clones only, minus some. The data hold 43,000 or so clones, with approximately 70% observed a single time. Specimen: peripheral blood, collected from a patient treated with radiotherapy plus ipilimumab. These receptors all stem from a human donor with non-small cell lung cancer who had a complete response to radiotherapy plus ipilimumab. CDR3s include the opening cysteine and the closing phenylalanine or tryptophan. The D gene is left open where the match is weak. Only part of the rows carry a size: once, few, many, or a class if the clone is expanded.

V,D,size,J,CDR3,DNA
TRBV2,TRBD2,few,TRBJ2-1,CASGGTSGGPYNEQFF,TGTGCCAGCGGAGGGACTAGCGGGGGCCCCTACAATGAGCAGTTCTTC
TRBV5-1,TRBD1,NA,TRBJ2-2,CASSGIRQGKSTGELFF,TGCGCCAGCAGCGGGATTCGACAGGGGAAGAGCACCGGGGAGCTGTTTTTT
TRBV27,NA,NA,TRBJ2-3,CASSFAGILTDTQYF,TGTGCCAGCAGTTTCGCCGGGATCCTCACAGATACGCAGTATTTT
TRBV7-6,TRBD2,NA,TRBJ2-2,CASSLRAGVPLSNTGELFF,TGTGCCAGCAGCTTACGAGCGGGGGTACCTCTTTCGAACACCGGGGAGCTGTTTTTT
TRBV28,NA,NA,TRBJ2-2,CASSRGGTGELFF,TGTGCCAGCAGTAGGGGAGGAACCGGGGAGCTGTTTTTT
TRBV19,NA,NA,TRBJ2-2,CASSIIQHRRELFF,TGTGCCAGTAGTATCATCCAACACCGTCGGGAGCTGTTTTTT
TRBV19,NA,NA,TRBJ1-1,CASSLTGNTEAFF,TGTGCCAGTAGTCTGACAGGGAACACTGAAGCTTTCTTT
TRBV19,NA,few,TRBJ2-2,CASSIRGQNTGELFF,TGTGCCAGTAGTATCCGCGGACAGAACACCGGGGAGCTGTTTTTT
TRBV10-3,TRBD1,NA,TRBJ1-1,CAIRKTGDSEAFF,TGTGCCATCAGGAAGACAGGGGATTCGGAAGCTTTCTTT
TRBV4-1,TRBD2,NA,TRBJ2-1,CASSQDILAGYGEQFF,TGCGCCAGCAGCCAAGACATCCTAGCGGGTTACGGTGAGCAGTTCTTC
TRBV10-1,NA,few,TRBJ1-1,CASSVGRNTEAFF,TGCGCCAGCAGTGTTGGCAGGAACACTGAAGCTTTCTTT
TRBV7-2,TRBD2,NA,TRBJ2-1,CASSLAYSGGRNEQFF,TGTGCCAGCAGCTTAGCCTATAGCGGGGGGAGGAATGAGCAGTTCTTC
TRBV19,NA,NA,TRBJ1-3,CASSRRVSGNTIYF,TGTGCCAGTAGCCGGAGAGTCTCTGGAAACACCATATATTTT
TRBV5-8,NA,NA,TRBJ2-3,CASSLGGGAKDTQYF,TGTGCCAGCAGCTTGGGTGGGGGGGCCAAAGATACGCAGTATTTT
TRBV19,NA,NA,TRBJ2-1,CASSIAGGTGNEQFF,TGTGCCAGTAGTATAGCGGGCGGGACGGGCAATGAGCAGTTCTTC
TRBV27,NA,NA,TRBJ2-3,CASSLRPADTQYF,TGTGCCAGCAGTTTACGTCCCGCAGATACGCAGTATTTT
TRBV28,NA,NA,TRBJ1-1,CASSPGQPNTEAFF,TGTGCCAGCAGTCCAGGACAGCCGAACACTGAAGCTTTCTTT
TRBV18,NA,NA,TRBJ2-7,CASSPLSPLGGIYEQYF,TGTGCCAGCTCACCACTCTCCCCCCTAGGGGGTATATACGAGCAGTACTTC
TRBV7-2,NA,once,TRBJ2-1,CASTLTGLEQFF,TGTGCCAGCACCCTAACAGGGTTGGAGCAGTTCTTC
TRBV23-1,TRBD2,once,TRBJ2-7,CASTNISGAGGTIFYEQYF,TGCGCCAGCACGAATATATCGGGAGCGGGAGGGACTATTTTCTACGAGCAGTACTTC
TRBV7-6,NA,NA,TRBJ1-1,CASSPGVWRNTEAFF,TGTGCCAGCAGCCCGGGGGTGTGGCGAAACACTGAAGCTTTCTTT
TRBV9,TRBD2,NA,TRBJ2-1,CASSAGGGEYNEQFF,TGTGCCAGCAGCGCCGGGGGGGGAGAGTACAATGAGCAGTTCTTC
TRBV9,NA,NA,TRBJ2-3,CASSPGSRLGTDTQYF,TGTGCCAGCAGCCCAGGGTCCAGGTTGGGCACAGATACGCAGTATTTT
TRBV9,TRBD2,NA,TRBJ2-1,CASSVGPAGGRGAEQFF,TGTGCCAGCAGCGTAGGCCCTGCGGGAGGGCGGGGGGCTGAGCAGTTCTTC
TRBV5-1,TRBD2,NA,TRBJ2-7,CASTIGASGDEQYF,TGCGCCAGCACGATTGGTGCTAGCGGGGACGAGCAGTACTTC
TRBV7-2,TRBD1,NA,TRBJ1-1,CASSPPGQMNTEAFF,TGTGCCAGCAGCCCACCGGGACAGATGAACACTGAAGCTTTCTTT
TRBV4-3,NA,NA,TRBJ1-2,CASSQDTQGTYGYTF,TGCGCCAGCAGCCAAGATACCCAGGGAACCTATGGCTACACCTTC
TRBV10-3,TRBD2,NA,TRBJ2-1,CATMGSLPTSGEMNEQFF,TGTGCCACCATGGGGTCACTACCGACTAGCGGGGAGATGAATGAGCAGTTCTTC